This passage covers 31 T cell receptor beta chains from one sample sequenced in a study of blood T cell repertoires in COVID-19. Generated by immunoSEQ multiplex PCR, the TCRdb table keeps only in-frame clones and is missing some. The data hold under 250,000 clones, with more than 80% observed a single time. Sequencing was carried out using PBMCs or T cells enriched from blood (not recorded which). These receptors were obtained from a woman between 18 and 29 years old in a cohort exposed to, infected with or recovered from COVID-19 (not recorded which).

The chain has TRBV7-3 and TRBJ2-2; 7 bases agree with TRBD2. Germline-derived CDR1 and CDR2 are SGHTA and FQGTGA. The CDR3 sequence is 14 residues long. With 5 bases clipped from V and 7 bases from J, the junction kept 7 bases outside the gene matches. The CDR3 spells CASSMTSFGGELFF. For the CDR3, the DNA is TGTGCCAGCAGCATGACTAGCTTCGGCGGGGAGCTGTTTTTT. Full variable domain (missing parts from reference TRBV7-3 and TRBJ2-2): GAGVSQTPSNKVTEKGKYVELRCDPISGHTALYWYRQSLGQGPEFLIYFQGTGAADDSGLPNDRFFAVRPEGSVSTLKIQRTERGDSAVYLCASSMTSFGGELFFGEGSRLTVL.

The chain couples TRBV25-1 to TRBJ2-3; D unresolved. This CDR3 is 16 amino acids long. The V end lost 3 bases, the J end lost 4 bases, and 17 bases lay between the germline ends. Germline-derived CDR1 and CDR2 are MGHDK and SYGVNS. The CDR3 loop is CASSEGFKSPPDTQYF. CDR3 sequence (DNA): TGTGCCAGCAGTGAGGGCTTCAAGAGCCCTCCAGATACGCAGTATTTT.

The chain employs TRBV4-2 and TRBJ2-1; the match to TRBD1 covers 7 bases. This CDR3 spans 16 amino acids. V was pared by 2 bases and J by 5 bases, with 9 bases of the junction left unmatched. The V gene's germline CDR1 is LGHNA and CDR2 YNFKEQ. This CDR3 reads CASSQTDRDSNNEQFF. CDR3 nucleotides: TGTGCCAGCAGCCAAACCGACCGGGACAGTAACAATGAGCAGTTCTTC.

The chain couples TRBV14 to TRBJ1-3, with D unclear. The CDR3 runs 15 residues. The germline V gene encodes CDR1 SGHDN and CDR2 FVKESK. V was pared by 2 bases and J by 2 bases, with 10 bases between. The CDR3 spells CASSQLSETGNTIYF. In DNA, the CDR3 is TGTGCCAGCAGCCAACTCAGCGAGACTGGAAACACCATATATTTT. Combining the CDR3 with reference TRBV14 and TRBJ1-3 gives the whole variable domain EAGVTQFPSHSVIEKGQTVTLRCDPISGHDNLYWYRRVMGKEIKFLLHFVKESKQDESGMPNNRFLAERTGGTYSTLKVQPAELEDSGVYFCASSQLSETGNTIYFGEGSWLTVV.

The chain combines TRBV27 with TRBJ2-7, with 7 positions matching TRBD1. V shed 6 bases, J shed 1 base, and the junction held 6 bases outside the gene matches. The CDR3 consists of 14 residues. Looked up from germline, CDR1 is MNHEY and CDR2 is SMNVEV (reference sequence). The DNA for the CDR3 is TGTGCCAGCAGGCGGACAGGTCCTTCCTACGAGCAGTACTTC. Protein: CASRRTGPSYEQYF.

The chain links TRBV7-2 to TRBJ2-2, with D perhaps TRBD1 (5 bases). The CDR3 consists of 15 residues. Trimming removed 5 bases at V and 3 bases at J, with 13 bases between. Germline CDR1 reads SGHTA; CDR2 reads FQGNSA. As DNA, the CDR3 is TGTGCCAGCAGCCGGAAGGGGTTGTACACCGGGGAGCTGTTTTTT. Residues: CASSRKGLYTGELFF.

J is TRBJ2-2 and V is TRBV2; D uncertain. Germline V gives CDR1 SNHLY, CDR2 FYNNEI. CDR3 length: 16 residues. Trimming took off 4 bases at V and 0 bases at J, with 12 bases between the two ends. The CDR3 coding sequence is TGTGCCAGCAGTGGCTGGCAGATCACGAACACCGGGGAGCTGTTTTTT. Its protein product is CASSGWQITNTGELFF.

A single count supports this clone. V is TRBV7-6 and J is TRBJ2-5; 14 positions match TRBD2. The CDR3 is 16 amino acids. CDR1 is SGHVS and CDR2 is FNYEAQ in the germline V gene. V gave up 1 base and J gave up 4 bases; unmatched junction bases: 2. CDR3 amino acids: CASSLGGLAGGETQYF. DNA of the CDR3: TGTGCCAGCAGCTTAGGAGGACTAGCGGGGGGAGAGACCCAGTACTTC.

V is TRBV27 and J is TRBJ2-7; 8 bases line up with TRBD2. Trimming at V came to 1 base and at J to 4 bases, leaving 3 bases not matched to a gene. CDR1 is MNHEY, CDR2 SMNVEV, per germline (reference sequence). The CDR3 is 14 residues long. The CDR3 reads CASSLYSGSYEQYF. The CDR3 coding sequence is TGTGCCAGCAGTTTATACAGCGGGAGTTACGAGCAGTACTTC.

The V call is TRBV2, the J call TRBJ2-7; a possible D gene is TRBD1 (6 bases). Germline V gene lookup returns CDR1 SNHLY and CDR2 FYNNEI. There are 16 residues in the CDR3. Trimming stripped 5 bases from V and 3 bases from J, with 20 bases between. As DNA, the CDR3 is TGTGCCAGCAGTCCGTTATGGACAGAAAACCTCTACGAGCAGTACTTC. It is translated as CASSPLWTENLYEQYF.

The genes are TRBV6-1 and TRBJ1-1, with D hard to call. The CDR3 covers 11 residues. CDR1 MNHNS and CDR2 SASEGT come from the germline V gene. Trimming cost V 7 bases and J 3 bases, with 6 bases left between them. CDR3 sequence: CASTLDTEAFF. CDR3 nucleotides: TGTGCCAGCACCCTAGACACTGAAGCTTTCTTT.

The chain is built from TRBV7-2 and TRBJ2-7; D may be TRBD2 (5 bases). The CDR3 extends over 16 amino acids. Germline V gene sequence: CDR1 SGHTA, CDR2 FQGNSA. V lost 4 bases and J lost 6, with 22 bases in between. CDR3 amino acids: CASSSGTGLLRSEQYF. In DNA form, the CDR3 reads TGTGCCAGCAGCTCGGGAACCGGGCTCCTCCGGTCCGAGCAGTACTTC.

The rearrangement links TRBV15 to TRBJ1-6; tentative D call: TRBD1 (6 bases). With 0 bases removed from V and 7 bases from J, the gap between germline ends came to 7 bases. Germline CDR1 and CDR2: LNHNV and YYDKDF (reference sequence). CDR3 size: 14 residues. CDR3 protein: CATSREGANSPLHF. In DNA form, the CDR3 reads TGTGCCACCAGCAGAGAGGGGGCCAATTCACCCCTCCACTTT. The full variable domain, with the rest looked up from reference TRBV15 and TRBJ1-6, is DAMVIQNPRYQVTQFGKPVTLSCSQTLNHNVMYWYQQKSSQAPKLLFHYYDKDFNNEADTPDNFQSRRPNTSFCFLDIRSPGLGDTAMYLCATSREGANSPLHFGNGTRLTVT.

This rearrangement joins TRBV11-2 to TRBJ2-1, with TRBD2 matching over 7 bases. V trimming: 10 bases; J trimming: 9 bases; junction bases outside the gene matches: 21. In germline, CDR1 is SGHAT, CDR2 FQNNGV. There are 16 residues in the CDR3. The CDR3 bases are TGTGCCACCCAAGGCTTGGCAGCGGGGTCTGGGAGTGAGCAGTTCTTC. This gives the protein CATQGLAAGSGSEQFF.

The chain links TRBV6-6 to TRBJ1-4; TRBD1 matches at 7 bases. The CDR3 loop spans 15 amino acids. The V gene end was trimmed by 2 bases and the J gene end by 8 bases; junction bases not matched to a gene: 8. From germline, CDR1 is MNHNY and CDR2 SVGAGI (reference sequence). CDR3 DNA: TGTGCCAGCAGTTACCTCGAGACAGGGACAGAAAAACTGTTTTTT. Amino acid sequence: CASSYLETGTEKLFF.

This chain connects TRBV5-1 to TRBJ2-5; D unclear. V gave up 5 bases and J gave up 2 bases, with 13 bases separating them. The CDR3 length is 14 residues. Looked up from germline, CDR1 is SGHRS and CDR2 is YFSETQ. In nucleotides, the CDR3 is TGCGCCAGCAGTCCAGCGCAGACTCAAGAGACCCAGTACTTC. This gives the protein CASSPAQTQETQYF. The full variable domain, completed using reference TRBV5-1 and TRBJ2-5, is KAGVTQTPRYLIKTRGQQVTLSCSPISGHRSVSWYQQTPGQGLQFLFEYFSETQRNKGNFPGRFSGRQFSNSRSEMNVSTLELGDSALYLCASSPAQTQETQYFGPGTRLLVL.

CDR3 DNA sequence: TGTGCCAGCAGGACCGGGGGCACTGAAGCTTTCTTT. This gives the protein CASRTGGTEAFF. This sequence joins TRBV6-5 and TRBJ1-1, with a possible D match to TRBD1 (5 bases). Germline CDR1 MNHEY, CDR2 SVGAGI. V lost 6 bases and J 4 bases, leaving 9 bases between the germline ends. This CDR3 contains 12 residues.

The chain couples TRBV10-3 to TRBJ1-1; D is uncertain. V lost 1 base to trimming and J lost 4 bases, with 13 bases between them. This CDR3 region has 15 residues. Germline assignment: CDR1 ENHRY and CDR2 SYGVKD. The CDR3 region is CAISEFESWSTEAFF. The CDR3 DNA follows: TGTGCCATCAGTGAGTTCGAGAGTTGGAGCACTGAAGCTTTCTTT.

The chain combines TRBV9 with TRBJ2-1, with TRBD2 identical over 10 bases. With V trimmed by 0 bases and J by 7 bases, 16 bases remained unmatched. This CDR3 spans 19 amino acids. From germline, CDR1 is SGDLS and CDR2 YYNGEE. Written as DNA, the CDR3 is TGTGCCAGCAGCGTAGACTCTAGCGGGGGCCCAATTGGGAGGAATGAGCAGTTCTTC. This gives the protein CASSVDSSGGPIGRNEQFF.

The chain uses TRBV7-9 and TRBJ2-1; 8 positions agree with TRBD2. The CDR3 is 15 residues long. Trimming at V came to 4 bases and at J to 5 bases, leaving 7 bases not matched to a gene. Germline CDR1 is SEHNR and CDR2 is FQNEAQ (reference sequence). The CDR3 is CASSSAWREDNEQFF. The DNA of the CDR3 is TGTGCCAGCAGCTCGGCCTGGCGGGAGGACAATGAGCAGTTCTTC.

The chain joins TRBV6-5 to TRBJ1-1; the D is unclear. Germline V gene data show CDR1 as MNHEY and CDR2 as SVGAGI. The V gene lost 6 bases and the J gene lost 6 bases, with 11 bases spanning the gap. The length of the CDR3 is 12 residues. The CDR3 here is CASSSELSEAFF. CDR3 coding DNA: TGTGCCAGCAGCTCGGAGTTGTCTGAAGCTTTCTTT.

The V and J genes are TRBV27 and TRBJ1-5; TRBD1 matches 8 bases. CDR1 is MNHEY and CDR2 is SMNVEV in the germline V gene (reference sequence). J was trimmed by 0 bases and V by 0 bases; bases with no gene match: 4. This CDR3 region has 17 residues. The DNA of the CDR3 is TGTGCCAGCAGTTTATCGGGACAGGCTTATAGCAATCAGCCCCAGCATTTT. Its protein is CASSLSGQAYSNQPQHF.

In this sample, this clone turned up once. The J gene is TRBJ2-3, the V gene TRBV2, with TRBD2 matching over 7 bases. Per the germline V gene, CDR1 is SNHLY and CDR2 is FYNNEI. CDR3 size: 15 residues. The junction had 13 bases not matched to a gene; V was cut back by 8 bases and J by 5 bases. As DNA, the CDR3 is TGTGCCAGCCAAGTCCAGGCGGGAGTTGGAGATACGCAGTATTTT. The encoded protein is CASQVQAGVGDTQYF.

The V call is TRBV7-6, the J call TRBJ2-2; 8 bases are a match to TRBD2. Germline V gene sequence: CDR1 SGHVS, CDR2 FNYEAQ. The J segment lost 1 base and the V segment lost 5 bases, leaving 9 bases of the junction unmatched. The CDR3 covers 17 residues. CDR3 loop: CASSRALAGQNTGELFF. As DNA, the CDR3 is TGTGCCAGCAGCCGAGCTTTAGCGGGGCAGAACACCGGGGAGCTGTTTTTT. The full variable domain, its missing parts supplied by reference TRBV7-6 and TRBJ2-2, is GAGVSQSPRYKVTKRGQDVALRCDPISGHVSLYWYRQALGQGPEFLTYFNYEAQQDKSGLPNDRFSAERPEGSISTLTIQRTEQRDSAMYRCASSRALAGQNTGELFFGEGSRLTVL.

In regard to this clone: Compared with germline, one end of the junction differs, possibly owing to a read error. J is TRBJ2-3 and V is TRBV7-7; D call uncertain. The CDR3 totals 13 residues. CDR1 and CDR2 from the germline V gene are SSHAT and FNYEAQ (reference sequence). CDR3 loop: CASSPQTQEAQYF. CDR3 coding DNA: TGTGCTAGCAGCCCTCAAACCCAAGAGGCGCAGTATTTT.

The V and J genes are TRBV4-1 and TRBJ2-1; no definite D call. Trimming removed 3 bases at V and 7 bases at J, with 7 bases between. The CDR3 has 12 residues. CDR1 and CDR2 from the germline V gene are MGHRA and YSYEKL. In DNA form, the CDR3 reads TGCGCCAGCAGCCAGAGGCTGAATGAGCAGTTCTTC. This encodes CASSQRLNEQFF.

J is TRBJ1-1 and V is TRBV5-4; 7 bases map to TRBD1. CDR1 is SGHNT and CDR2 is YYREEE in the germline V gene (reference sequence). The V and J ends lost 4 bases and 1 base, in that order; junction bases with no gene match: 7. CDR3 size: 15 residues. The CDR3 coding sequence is TGTGCCAGCAGCCTTGGGGACAGACGGAACACTGAAGCTTTCTTT. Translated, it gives CASSLGDRRNTEAFF.

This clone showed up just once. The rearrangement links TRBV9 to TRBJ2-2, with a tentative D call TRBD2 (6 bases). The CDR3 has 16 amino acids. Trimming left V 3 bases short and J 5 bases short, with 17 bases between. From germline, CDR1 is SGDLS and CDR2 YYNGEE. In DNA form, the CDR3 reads TGTGCCAGCAGCGAGAGAGGACGGGGGTCGACCGGGGAGCTGTTTTTT. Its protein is CASSERGRGSTGELFF.

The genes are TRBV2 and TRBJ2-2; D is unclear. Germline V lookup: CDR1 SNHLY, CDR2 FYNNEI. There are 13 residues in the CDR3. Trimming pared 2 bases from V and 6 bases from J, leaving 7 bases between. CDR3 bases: TGTGCCAGCAGTGAAACGGTGGCCGGGGAGCTGTTTTTT. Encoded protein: CASSETVAGELFF.

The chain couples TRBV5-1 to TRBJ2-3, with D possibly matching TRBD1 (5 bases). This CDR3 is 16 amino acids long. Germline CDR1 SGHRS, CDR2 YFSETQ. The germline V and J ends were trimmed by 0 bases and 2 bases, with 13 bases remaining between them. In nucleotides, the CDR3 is TGCGCCAGCAGCTTGGCCCTGTGGGGCGTCACAGATACGCAGTATTTT. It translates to CASSLALWGVTDTQYF.

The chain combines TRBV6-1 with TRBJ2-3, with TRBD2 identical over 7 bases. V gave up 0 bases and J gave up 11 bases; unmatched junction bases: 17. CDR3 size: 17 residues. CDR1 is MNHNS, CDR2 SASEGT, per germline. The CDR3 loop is CASSEAGIAGPFRGQYF. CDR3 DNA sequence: TGTGCCAGCAGTGAAGCCGGGATAGCGGGTCCGTTTAGGGGGCAGTATTTT.